This T cell receptor beta chain was recorded in a study of cytomegalovirus exposure and HLA in healthy donors. This CDR3 spans 18 amino acids. Trimming at V came to 2 bases and at J to 0 bases, leaving 5 bases not matched to a gene. The V gene's germline CDR1 is MNHEY and CDR2 SMNVEV (reference sequence). As to this clone: Its matching antigen is unknown.

Primers included in the PCR were 60 Vbeta and 13 Jbeta primers. Clones were sequenced by immunoSEQ multiplex PCR, and TCRdb holds only the in-frame ones, with some missing. This repertoire shows about 120,000 clones, over 65% found once; its top ten account for 20%. The donors, nominally healthy at sampling, likely had unrecorded immune exposures. Study conclusions and caveats: The classifier, whose performance was assessed in both the original and validation cohorts, reportedly diagnosed cytomegalovirus status with high specificity and sensitivity. A missense variant in DCLRE1C was later tied to TCR beta V- and J-gene trimming. According to the study, roughly 160 TCR beta chains were cytomegalovirus-associated.

The TCR comes from a man younger than 30 in good health and CMV-seropositive. The sequencing input was PBMCs. V and J are TRBV27 and TRBJ2-6, with TRBD1 matching over 9 bases. CDR3 protein: CASSLDGQGYSGANVLTF. As DNA, the CDR3 is TGTGCCAGCAGTTTAGACGGACAGGGGTACTCTGGGGCCAACGTCCTGACTTTC.